This T cell receptor beta chain was sequenced for a study of cytomegalovirus exposure and HLA in healthy donors. The study, taken as a whole, reports: While the bulk of TCR sequences proved rare, some public TCRs turned up in many donors.

In its sample, this clone was seen once. The antigen is unknown. Primers: 60 Vbeta forward and 13 Jbeta reverse. The assay was immunoSEQ multiplex PCR, and TCRdb's table has in-frame clones only and misses some. The table has some 150,000 clones, 80% to 90% seen once. The source material was PBMCs. The TCR was taken from a young woman in good health and CMV-seronegative.

The CDR3 DNA follows: TGTGCCAGCAGTCCGCGACTACCCGAGCAGTACTTC. Protein product: CASSPRLPEQYF. The J gene is TRBJ2-7, the V gene TRBV6-5, with D possibly being TRBD2 (5 bases). The germline V gene encodes CDR1 MNHEY and CDR2 SVGAGI. CDR3 length: 12 amino acids. Trimming took off 5 bases at V and 6 bases at J, with 11 bases between the two ends.